This TCR beta chain emerged from a study of control samples from healthy donors and cancer patients. The V end was cut by 2 bases, the J end by 3 bases, with 4 bases between. The CDR3 has 12 residues. Germline loops: CDR1 KGHSH, CDR2 LQKENI. Only in-frame clones appear in the TCRdb table, and some are missing; sequencing was by immunoSEQ multiplex PCR. The sample consists of more than 95,000 clones, roughly 92% of them appearing once. The origin of this receptor is a man at least 80 years old with head and neck cancer. The sequencing sample was made of PBMCs. V usage is TRBV18 and J usage is TRBJ1-2; D unclear. For the CDR3, the DNA is TGTGCCAGCTCACCATCAGACTATGGCTACACCTTC. Protein: CASSPSDYGYTF.